These 26 T cell receptor beta chains share one sample of origin, sequenced in a study of spatial heterogeneity in lung cancer. Documented time point: sample taken at primary tumor resection. A single record per CDR3 protein comes from TCRdb applying MiXCR to the 5' RACE reads. The sample carries approximately 92,000 distinct CDR3 sequences, about 12% recorded once. The sample here was PBMCs, taken at surgery. These receptors were collected from a male donor with early-stage non-small cell lung cancer.

The table lists this clonotype with a few counts. The rearrangement uses TRBV5-4 and TRBJ2-3; D uncertain. CDR1 is SGHNT and CDR2 is YYREEE in the germline V gene (reference sequence). V was cut by 4 bases and J by 5 bases, with 20 bases left in between. The CDR3 runs to 16 residues. Here the CDR3 reads CASSNSGGRTGDTQYF. The CDR3 nucleotides are TGTGCCAGCAGCAACTCAGGTGGACGGACGGGAGATACGCAGTATTTT. Combining the CDR3 with reference TRBV5-4 and TRBJ2-3 gives the whole variable domain ETGVTQSPTHLIKTRGQQVTLRCSSQSGHNTVSWYQQALGQGPQFIFQYYREEENGRGNFPPRFSGLQFPNYSSELNVNALELDDSALYLCASSNSGGRTGDTQYFGPGTRLTVL.

This clonotype was recorded many times. The genes are TRBV5-1 and TRBJ2-2, with 9 positions matching TRBD1. V lost 4 bases and J lost 7; bases outside the gene matches: 8. This CDR3 region has 15 residues. Germline CDR1 reads SGHRS; CDR2 reads YFSETQ. CDR3 coding DNA: TGCGCCAGCAGCCCGACAGGGGGATTGGTCGGGGAGCTGTTTTTT. Encoded protein: CASSPTGGLVGELFF. The full variable domain, its missing parts supplied by reference TRBV5-1 and TRBJ2-2, is KAGVTQTPRYLIKTRGQQVTLSCSPISGHRSVSWYQQTPGQGLQFLFEYFSETQRNKGNFPGRFSGRQFSNSRSEMNVSTLELGDSALYLCASSPTGGLVGELFFGEGSRLTVL.

This chain uses TRBV20-1 with TRBJ1-5; D is uncertain. This CDR3 is built from 12 residues. Germline-derived CDR1 and CDR2 are DFQATT and SNEGSKA (reference sequence). V lost 5 bases, J lost 5 bases, and 10 bases lay in between. The CDR3 DNA reads TGCAGTGCTGGAGGAGGGTATCAGCCCCAGCATTTT. Residues: CSAGGGYQPQHF.

The rearrangement joins TRBV9 to TRBJ1-1; D possibly corresponds to TRBD1 (5 bases). Deletions cut 0 bases from V and 3 bases from J, with 9 bases between. CDR3 size: 14 residues. Germline-derived CDR1 and CDR2 are SGDLS and YYNGEE. The CDR3 nucleotides read TGTGCCAGCAGCGTAGGACAGACCTACACTGAAGCTTTCTTT. The encoded protein is CASSVGQTYTEAFF. Variable domain in full (rest from reference TRBV9 and TRBJ1-1): DSGVTQTPKHLITATGQRVTLRCSPRSGDLSVYWYQQSLDQGLQFLIQYYNGEERAKGNILERFSAQQFPDLHSELNLSSLELGDSALYFCASSVGQTYTEAFFGQGTRLTVV.

The gene calls are TRBV29-1 and TRBJ2-3, with 12 bases aligning to TRBD2. Trimming removed 0 bases from V and 1 base from J; junction bases left unmatched: 11. There are 19 residues in the CDR3. The germline CDR1 and CDR2 sequences are SQVTM and ANQGSEA. The chain's CDR3 is CSVEDGWLAGGPGTDTQYF. The CDR3 DNA reads TGCAGCGTTGAAGACGGGTGGCTAGCGGGAGGGCCCGGCACAGATACGCAGTATTTT.

The table lists this clonotype with many counts. The chain joins TRBV11-2 to TRBJ1-4, with 9 bases that match TRBD1. The length of the CDR3 is 18 residues. The trim removed 0 bases at V and 7 bases at J, leaving 12 bases unmatched. Germline assignment: CDR1 SGHAT and CDR2 FQNNGV. In nucleotides, the CDR3 is TGTGCCAGCAGCTTAGATCTTTGGGGGGGACAGGGCGCTGAAAAACTGTTTTTT. Translating gives CASSLDLWGGQGAEKLFF.

This clonotype appeared many times. The rearrangement links TRBV18 to TRBJ2-5, with 7 bases lining up with TRBD2. The germline gives CDR1 KGHSH, CDR2 LQKENI. This CDR3 contains 15 residues. V gave up 3 bases and J gave up 2 bases; unmatched junction bases: 6. The CDR3 spells CASSPQGGTQETQYF. The CDR3 bases are TGTGCCAGCTCACCCCAGGGAGGGACTCAAGAGACCCAGTACTTC.

This clonotype has a count of ten or more. The rearrangement joins TRBV7-9 to TRBJ1-4; unclear D gene. CDR3 length: 14 amino acids. The V end lost 5 bases, the J end lost 6 bases, and 13 bases lay between the germline ends. The germline V gene encodes CDR1 SEHNR and CDR2 FQNEAQ (reference sequence). CDR3 in amino acids: CASSLRLGYEKLFF. The CDR3 bases are TGTGCCAGCAGCCTGCGTTTAGGGTATGAAAAACTGTTTTTT.

The V and J genes are TRBV18 and TRBJ2-3; 14 bases line up with TRBD2. V gave up 1 base and J gave up 0 bases; unmatched junction bases: 3. This CDR3 comprises 18 residues. Germline CDR1 is KGHSH and CDR2 is LQKENI. The chain's CDR3 is CASSPRTSGGRSTDTQYF. The CDR3 DNA reads TGTGCCAGCTCACCACGGACTAGCGGGGGGCGAAGCACAGATACGCAGTATTTT. Complete variable domain (other parts from reference TRBV18 and TRBJ2-3): NAGVMQNPRHLVRRRGQEARLRCSPMKGHSHVYWYRQLPEEGLKFMVYLQKENIIDESGMPKERFSAEFPKEGPSILRIQQVVRGDSAAYFCASSPRTSGGRSTDTQYFGPGTRLTVL.

The chain employs TRBV7-9 and TRBJ2-5, with TRBD1 matching over 8 bases. This CDR3 region has 14 residues. Germline V gene data show CDR1 as SEHNR and CDR2 as FQNEAQ (reference sequence). Germline trimming cut 5 bases from V and 4 bases from J; bases unmatched to any gene: 6. The CDR3 DNA follows: TGTGCCAGCAGCCACGACAGGGGTCGAGAGACCCAGTACTTC. It translates to CASSHDRGRETQYF. Full variable domain (remainder filled in from reference TRBV7-9 and TRBJ2-5): DTGVSQNPRHKITKRGQNVTFRCDPISEHNRLYWYRQTLGQGPEFLTYFQNEAQLEKSRLLSDRFSAERPKGSFSTLEIQRTEQGDSAMYLCASSHDRGRETQYFGPGTRLLVL.

The chain carries TRBV5-1 and TRBJ1-4; weak D call: TRBD1 (6 bases). CDR1 SGHRS and CDR2 YFSETQ come from the germline V gene. V was cut by 0 bases and J by 5 bases, with 11 bases left in between. This CDR3 is built from 15 residues. CDR3 loop: CASSLVRDNNEKLFF. The CDR3 coding sequence is TGCGCCAGCAGCTTGGTCCGGGACAACAATGAAAAACTGTTTTTT.

The J gene is TRBJ2-3, the V gene TRBV29-1; perhaps TRBD1 as D (5 bases). This CDR3 region has 12 residues. Germline V gene data show CDR1 as SQVTM and CDR2 as ANQGSEA. The V end lost 8 bases, the J end lost 3 bases, and 12 bases lay between the germline ends. The CDR3 DNA sequence: TGCAGCATCGATAGGGGAACAGATACGCAGTATTTT. It specifies CSIDRGTDTQYF.

The chain uses TRBV5-4 and TRBJ2-1, with a possible D match to TRBD2 (5 bases). From germline, CDR1 is SGHNT and CDR2 YYREEE (reference sequence). CDR3 length: 15 residues. V lost 2 bases and J lost 1, with 10 bases in between. The CDR3 coding sequence is TGTGCCAGCAGCTTCGAGGGCCAGTCCTACAATGAGCAGTTCTTC. Its protein product is CASSFEGQSYNEQFF.

This clonotype turned up a few times. The CDR3 sequence: CASSSQGANTGELFF. DNA of the CDR3: TGTGCCAGCAGCTCACAGGGTGCGAACACCGGGGAGCTGTTTTTT. J is TRBJ2-2 and V is TRBV7-3, with D possibly matching TRBD1 (6 bases). This CDR3 spans 15 amino acids. V gave up 4 bases and J gave up 0 bases, with 9 bases separating them. From germline, CDR1 is SGHTA and CDR2 FQGTGA.

This clonotype was observed a few times. The rearrangement links TRBV2 to TRBJ2-2, with 12 bases fitting TRBD1. CDR3 size: 15 residues. V lost 6 bases and J lost 7; bases outside the gene matches: 6. Germline values: CDR1 SNHLY, CDR2 FYNNEI. Here the CDR3 DNA reads TGTGCCAGCAGGTCCGGGACAGGGGGCTTCGGGGAGCTGTTTTTT. It yields the protein CASRSGTGGFGELFF.

This clonotype was observed a single time. This chain links TRBV10-3 with TRBJ2-2, with D perhaps TRBD2 (6 bases). Trimming stripped 6 bases from V and 5 bases from J, with 13 bases between. Germline V gene sequence: CDR1 ENHRY, CDR2 SYGVKD. The CDR3 is made up of 14 amino acids. The CDR3 nucleotides read TGTGCCATCAGGGCAGCGGGTGTTACCGGGGAGCTGTTTTTT. It specifies CAIRAAGVTGELFF.

This clonotype came up many times. The chain carries TRBV21-1 and TRBJ2-5; whether TRBD1, the table's D call, matches the DNA was not checked. TRBV21-1 represents a pseudogene. The CDR3 contains 16 residues. The CDR3 sequence is CASSTRKDRREETQYF. CDR3 DNA sequence: TGTGCCAGCAGCACCAGGAAGGACAGGAGAGAAGAGACCCAGTACTTC.

V usage is TRBV6-1 and J usage is TRBJ2-1; D is unclear. CDR3 length: 12 amino acids. V was pared by 2 bases and J by 6 bases, with 5 bases between. In germline, CDR1 is MNHNS, CDR2 SASEGT. The CDR3 reads CASSEIGNEQFF. In nucleotides, the CDR3 is TGTGCCAGCAGTGAAATAGGCAATGAGCAGTTCTTC.

This clonotype was counted only a few times. The chain joins TRBV6-6 to TRBJ2-5; D remains unclear. Germline CDR1 MNHNY, CDR2 SVGAGI (reference sequence). The CDR3 has 11 residues. V shed 2 bases and J shed 6 bases, with 4 bases lying between them. In nucleotides, the CDR3 is TGTGCCAGCAGTTACGAGAAGACCCAGTACTTC. Translation gives CASSYEKTQYF.

Ten or more counts support this clonotype. This rearrangement joins TRBV20-1 to TRBJ1-1; no definite D call. The germline gives CDR1 DFQATT, CDR2 SNEGSKA (reference sequence). The CDR3 extends over 14 amino acids. V lost 3 bases and J lost 3, with 14 bases in between. The CDR3 region has the DNA TGCAGTGCTAGTTCCCCAATATCAGACACTGAAGCTTTCTTT. Amino acids: CSASSPISDTEAFF.

A few counts support this clonotype. J is TRBJ1-1 and V is TRBV7-2; D gene ambiguous. Trimming stripped 4 bases from V and 8 bases from J, with 20 bases between. Per germline, CDR1 SGHTA and CDR2 FQGNSA. The CDR3 is made up of 15 amino acids. As DNA, the CDR3 is TGTGCCAGCAGCTCCCGTACCCAGCGACGCCTCGAAGCTTTCTTT. Translating it yields CASSSRTQRRLEAFF.

The rearrangement joins TRBV3-1 to TRBJ2-3; D tentatively reads TRBD1 or TRBD2 (6 bases each). Germline lookup yields CDR1 LGHDT and CDR2 YNNKEL (reference sequence). CDR3 length: 13 amino acids. Trimming removed 6 bases from V and 5 bases from J, with 12 bases in between. This CDR3 is CASSRGGQDTQYF. For the CDR3, the DNA is TGTGCCAGCAGTCGTGGGGGGCAAGATACGCAGTATTTT.

The V call is TRBV10-3, the J call TRBJ1-5; D is perhaps TRBD1 (5 bases). The CDR3 totals 13 residues. Trimming cost V 8 bases and J 5 bases, with 13 bases left between them. CDR1 is ENHRY, CDR2 SYGVKD, per germline. CDR3 amino acids: CAIGAGTHQPQHF. The CDR3 DNA reads as TGTGCCATCGGGGCGGGGACCCATCAGCCCCAGCATTTT.

This clonotype was seen a few times. The chain carries TRBV5-4 and TRBJ2-2; D is undetermined. V lost 0 bases to trimming and J lost 4 bases, with 13 bases between them. Germline loops: CDR1 SGHNT, CDR2 YYREEE (reference sequence). The CDR3 contains 16 residues. CDR3 in DNA: TGTGCCAGCAGCTTGGCCATTAGGACCTCCACCGGGGAGCTGTTTTTT. Translation: CASSLAIRTSTGELFF. Full variable domain (remainder filled in from reference TRBV5-4 and TRBJ2-2): ETGVTQSPTHLIKTRGQQVTLRCSSQSGHNTVSWYQQALGQGPQFIFQYYREEENGRGNFPPRFSGLQFPNYSSELNVNALELDDSALYLCASSLAIRTSTGELFFGEGSRLTVL.

This clonotype has a handful of counts. The chain carries TRBV20-1 and TRBJ1-4; D gene uncertain. The CDR3 is 14 residues long. The germline V and J ends were trimmed by 1 base and 3 bases, with 9 bases remaining between them. CDR1 is DFQATT and CDR2 is SNEGSKA in the germline V gene (reference sequence). This CDR3 is CSARVPGANEKLFF. In DNA, the CDR3 is TGCAGTGCTAGAGTCCCCGGGGCTAATGAAAAACTGTTTTTT.

This clonotype was seen a handful of times. The chain employs TRBV7-2 and TRBJ2-2; 9 positions agree with TRBD2. This CDR3 has 14 residues. The junction had 3 bases not matched to a gene; V was cut back by 4 bases and J by 6 bases. CDR1 and CDR2 from the germline V gene are SGHTA and FQGNSA. For the CDR3, the DNA is TGTGCCAGCAGCTCAGTAGCGGGAGCCGGGGAGCTGTTTTTT. Translated, it gives CASSSVAGAGELFF.